Listed here are 7 T cell receptor beta chains from one sample, sequenced in a study of Graves' ophthalmopathy and Graves' hyperthyroidism. The sequenced template was RNA, covering the TCR beta CDR3 region. Second-round multiplex PCR came after first-round RT-PCR with HTBI primers. TCRdb called the multiplex PCR reads again in MiXCR, with one record for every CDR3 protein. The data hold approximately 210,000 distinct CDR3 sequences, with under 30% observed a single time. Sequencing was carried out using peripheral blood. The receptors come from a man aged 50-60 years with Graves' ophthalmopathy.

This clonotype was observed a single time. The gene calls are TRBV6-1 and TRBJ1-5; perhaps TRBD1 as D (5 bases). Per the germline V gene, CDR1 is MNHNS and CDR2 is SASEGT. Between the trimmed V and J ends, which lost 6 bases and 3 bases, there was a span of 15 bases. The CDR3 extends over 15 amino acids. The CDR3 reads CASRWAGSLNQPQHF. CDR3 sequence (DNA): TGTGCCAGCAGGTGGGCAGGGAGTCTCAATCAGCCCCAGCATTTT.

In its sample, this clonotype was seen a few times. V and J are TRBV12-3 or TRBV12-4 and TRBJ1-2, with no clear D. CDR3 length equals 12 residues. V gave up 6 bases and J gave up 4 bases, with 9 bases separating them. The CDR3 DNA reads TGTGCCAGCAGCGGTCTGTCCTATGGCTACACCTTC. As protein: CASSGLSYGYTF.

V usage is TRBV7-8 and J usage is TRBJ2-5; TRBD1 matches 7 bases. The germline V gene encodes CDR1 SGHVS and CDR2 FQNEAQ. The CDR3 length is 14 residues. With V trimmed by 4 bases and J by 2 bases, 4 bases remained unmatched. CDR3 sequence reads: CASSSYRGQETQYF. DNA of the CDR3: TGTGCCAGCAGCTCCTACAGGGGACAAGAGACCCAGTACTTC.

This clonotype was seen repeatedly, ten times or more. The chain carries TRBV12-3 or TRBV12-4 and TRBJ2-7; 8 positions agree with TRBD2. This CDR3 has 16 residues. V was clipped by 5 bases and J by 4 bases; unmatched bases: 13. DNA of the CDR3: TGTGCCAGCAGTCCAGGACTAGCCGGAGGGGAGTACGAGCAGTACTTC. Its translation is CASSPGLAGGEYEQYF.

This clonotype was picked up many times. For the CDR3, the DNA is TGTGCCAGCGGGAAGGCGAATGCCTACGAGCAGTACTTC. It codes for CASGKANAYEQYF. The chain has TRBV12-3 or TRBV12-4 and TRBJ2-7; D ambiguous. The V end was cut by 8 bases, the J end by 2 bases, with 13 bases between. The CDR3 is 13 amino acids.

This clonotype was detected many times. J is TRBJ2-7 and V is TRBV28; D is unclear. With 0 bases removed from V and 1 base from J, the gap between germline ends came to 7 bases. Germline CDR1 and CDR2: MDHEN and SYDVKM. The CDR3 length is 14 residues. As DNA, the CDR3 is TGTGCCAGCAGTTTATGGCAGGAATCCTACGAGCAGTACTTC. Encoded protein: CASSLWQESYEQYF. Together with reference TRBV28 and TRBJ2-7, the CDR3 gives the full variable domain: DVKVTQSSRYLVKRTGEKVFLECVQDMDHENMFWYRQDPGLGLRLIYFSYDVKMKEKGDIPEGYSVSREKKERFSLILESASTNQTSMYLCASSLWQESYEQYFGPGTRLTVT.

The chain uses TRBV6-1 and TRBJ2-5, with a possible D match to TRBD2 (6 bases). This CDR3 comprises 13 residues. CDR1 MNHNS and CDR2 SASEGT come from the germline V gene. V was trimmed by 2 bases and J by 5 bases, leaving 9 bases between them. The DNA for the CDR3 is TGTGCCAGCAGTGAAACTAGCAGCGAGACCCAGTACTTC. Translated: CASSETSSETQYF.